The 21 T cell receptor beta chains below come from one sample, sequenced in a study of shared clonotypes between healthy human individuals. Here immunoSEQ multiplex PCR was the method, and the copy in TCRdb shows in-frame clones only, minus some. This sample has roughly 1 million clones, with around 76% found just once. Sequenced: memory CD4+ T cells sorted from blood. Subset meaning: CD45RA-negative fraction. These TCRs come from a man between 18 and 29 years old in good health.

Notes on this clone: A much more abundant neighbour one base away suggests this may be a read error. Other DNA sequences in this sample translate to the same CDR3. The chain recombines TRBV7-9 with TRBJ2-3; D remains unclear. The CDR3 spans 11 residues. The V end was cut by 4 bases, the J end by 3 bases, with 2 bases between. Germline CDR1 and CDR2: SEHNR and FQNEAQ (reference sequence). The chain's CDR3 is CASSSTDTQYF. In DNA form, the CDR3 reads TGTGCCAGCAGCTCAACAGATACGCAGTATTTT. Full variable domain (outside the CDR3, taken from reference TRBV7-9 and TRBJ2-3): DTGVSQNPRHKITKRGQNVTFRCDPISEHNRLYWYRQTLGQGPEFLTYFQNEAQLEKSRLLSDRFSAERPKGSFSTLEIQRTEQGDSAMYLCASSSTDTQYFGPGTRLTVL.

This clone was found once. CDR3 in amino acids: CASGGLNMNTGELFF. The CDR3 bases are TGTGCCAGCGGGGGGCTAAATATGAACACCGGGGAGCTGTTTTTT. V and J are TRBV6-1 and TRBJ2-2; TRBD1 or TRBD2 may be the D gene (6 bases each). Deletions cut 8 bases from V and 1 base from J, with 14 bases between. CDR1 is MNHNS, CDR2 SASEGT, per germline. The CDR3 totals 15 residues.

The chain employs TRBV6-6 and TRBJ2-7, with 9 bases matching TRBD1. CDR1 is MNHNY and CDR2 is SVGAGI in the germline V gene (reference sequence). The CDR3 is made up of 14 amino acids. V trimming: 5 bases; J trimming: 3 bases; junction bases outside the gene matches: 5. The CDR3 reads CASSPQGQGYEQYF. Here the CDR3 DNA reads TGTGCCAGCAGTCCTCAGGGACAGGGCTACGAGCAGTACTTC.

The chain links TRBV9 to TRBJ2-7, with TRBD1 matching 8 bases. This CDR3 is built from 14 residues. Germline V gene lookup returns CDR1 SGDLS and CDR2 YYNGEE. V was clipped by 3 bases and J by 5 bases; unmatched bases: 7. The CDR3 loop reads CASSARTGLNEQYF. The DNA for the CDR3 is TGTGCCAGCAGCGCCCGGACAGGGCTAAACGAGCAGTACTTC.

The table lists this clone with a count of one. The rearrangement links TRBV5-4 to TRBJ2-5; 7 bases fit TRBD1. The trim removed 2 bases at V and 4 bases at J, leaving 8 bases unmatched. Germline CDR1 reads SGHNT; CDR2 reads YYREEE (reference sequence). The CDR3 covers 15 residues. The CDR3 DNA sequence: TGTGCCAGCAGCTTATCTGCCAGGGGGACAGAGACCCAGTACTTC. Translating gives CASSLSARGTETQYF.

The V call is TRBV6-4, the J call TRBJ2-1; 8 nucleotides line up with TRBD2. Germline V lookup: CDR1 MRHNA, CDR2 SNTAGT. This CDR3 spans 14 amino acids. The junction had 3 bases not matched to a gene; V was cut back by 5 bases and J by 3 bases. DNA of the CDR3: TGTGCCAGCAGTAGGACTAGCAGCTACAATGAGCAGTTCTTC. Its protein is CASSRTSSYNEQFF.

This clone was detected only once. The chain carries TRBV5-1 and TRBJ2-3; either TRBD1 or TRBD2 may fit D (6 bases each). Germline V gene lookup returns CDR1 SGHRS and CDR2 YFSETQ. There are 15 residues in the CDR3. The ends were cut back, 4 bases at V and 2 bases at J, with 14 bases in the middle. The chain's CDR3 is CASSPSGAHTDTQYF. The CDR3 DNA sequence: TGCGCCAGCAGCCCGTCGGGGGCCCACACAGATACGCAGTATTTT.

This chain links TRBV6-1 with TRBJ2-1; D gene ambiguous. The CDR3 spans 12 residues. Looked up from germline, CDR1 is MNHNS and CDR2 is SASEGT. Trimming removed 5 bases from V and 4 bases from J, with 6 bases in between. CDR3 coding DNA: TGTGCCAGCAGTTCCAGGTACAATGAGCAGTTCTTC. Translated, it gives CASSSRYNEQFF.

This chain joins TRBV7-2 and TRBJ1-1; D not resolved. The CDR3 extends over 15 amino acids. Per the germline V gene, CDR1 is SGHTA and CDR2 is FQGNSA. The germline V and J ends were trimmed by 4 bases and 0 bases, with 12 bases remaining between them. In DNA form, the CDR3 reads TGTGCCAGCAGCTCACGGACGGGATTGAACACTGAAGCTTTCTTT. It yields the protein CASSSRTGLNTEAFF.

The chain employs TRBV6-1 and TRBJ2-7; no clear D gene. This CDR3 region has 16 residues. V was clipped by 0 bases and J by 0 bases, with 12 bases between them. Germline V lookup: CDR1 MNHNS, CDR2 SASEGT. CDR3 nucleotide sequence: TGTGCCAGCAGTGAAGCGTTTTCGGGCAGCTCCTACGAGCAGTACTTC. Residues: CASSEAFSGSSYEQYF.

The chain employs TRBV5-5 and TRBJ1-4; D gene ambiguous. There are 13 residues in the CDR3. Looked up from germline, CDR1 is SGHKS and CDR2 is YYEKEE (reference sequence). V dropped 4 bases and J dropped 10 bases, with 14 bases sitting between them. The CDR3 spells CASSMDPDGKLFF. CDR3 in DNA: TGTGCCAGCAGCATGGACCCCGACGGAAAACTGTTTTTT.

V is TRBV9 and J is TRBJ1-1, with 9 bases fitting TRBD1. Germline loops: CDR1 SGDLS, CDR2 YYNGEE. The CDR3 spans 15 residues. With V trimmed by 4 bases and J by 6 bases, 10 bases remained unmatched. The CDR3 loop is CASSFGTGSDSEAFF. DNA for the CDR3: TGTGCCAGCAGCTTTGGGACAGGGTCTGACTCTGAAGCTTTCTTT. Full variable domain (missing parts from reference TRBV9 and TRBJ1-1): DSGVTQTPKHLITATGQRVTLRCSPRSGDLSVYWYQQSLDQGLQFLIQYYNGEERAKGNILERFSAQQFPDLHSELNLSSLELGDSALYFCASSFGTGSDSEAFFGQGTRLTVV.

The CDR3 reads CASSGDGRGLNTEAFF. The CDR3, as DNA: TGTGCCAGCAGCGGTGACGGGCGAGGTTTGAACACTGAAGCTTTCTTT. The chain couples TRBV7-9 to TRBJ1-1, with unresolved D. CDR1 SEHNR and CDR2 FQNEAQ come from the germline V gene (reference sequence). V was clipped by 5 bases and J by 0 bases, with 16 bases between them. This CDR3 comprises 16 residues.

The chain employs TRBV30 and TRBJ2-2; TRBD1 matches at 7 bases. J gave up 1 base and V 1 base, and 0 bases lay outside the gene matches. This CDR3 comprises 14 residues. Germline V CDR1 and CDR2: GTSNPN, SVGIG (reference sequence). This CDR3 is CAWSGQGNTGELFF. CDR3 coding DNA: TGTGCCTGGAGTGGACAGGGGAACACCGGGGAGCTGTTTTTT.

This clone appeared many times. V gene TRBV2 combines with J gene TRBJ2-7; D may be TRBD1 (6 bases). From germline, CDR1 is SNHLY and CDR2 FYNNEI. V was clipped by 1 base and J by 1 base, with 11 bases between them. The CDR3 has 15 amino acids. The CDR3 DNA follows: TGTGCCAGCAGTGAAGACAGGGTTAGTTCCTACGAGCAGTACTTC. Translating it yields CASSEDRVSSYEQYF.

As to this clone: The junction differs from germline at one of its ends, possibly a read error. CDR3 amino acids: CASSLRSPNYEQYF. CDR3 sequence (DNA): TGTGCCAGCAGCTTGAGGAGCCCGAACTACGAGCAGTACTTC. The J gene is TRBJ2-7, the V gene TRBV5-1, with unresolved D. Per germline, CDR1 SGHRS and CDR2 YFSETQ. CDR3 length: 14 residues.

The V and J genes are TRBV12-5 and TRBJ1-2; D gene unclear. Germline CDR1 and CDR2: LGHNT and FRNRAP. The CDR3 is 12 residues long. The V end lost 3 bases, the J end lost 2 bases, and 4 bases lay between the germline ends. CDR3 sequence reads: CASGLQNYGYTF. The CDR3 nucleotides are TGTGCTAGTGGTTTACAAAACTATGGCTACACCTTC.

This clone was seen more than once but under ten times. The chain carries TRBV2 and TRBJ1-5; D perhaps matches TRBD1 (6 bases). V dropped 4 bases and J dropped 4 bases, with 11 bases sitting between them. This CDR3 comprises 14 residues. Germline V lookup: CDR1 SNHLY, CDR2 FYNNEI. The CDR3 sequence: CASSGGQGNQPQHF. The CDR3 nucleotides read TGTGCCAGCAGTGGCGGTCAGGGGAATCAGCCCCAGCATTTT.

The rearrangement links TRBV2 to TRBJ1-5, with unresolved D. V dropped 8 bases and J dropped 3 bases, with 14 bases sitting between them. In germline, CDR1 is SNHLY, CDR2 FYNNEI. The CDR3 contains 14 residues. CDR3 amino acids: CASAGLSYNQPQHF. The CDR3 region has the DNA TGTGCCAGCGCCGGGCTGTCCTACAATCAGCCCCAGCATTTT.

The CDR3 protein is CASIPTGLESTDTQYF. The CDR3 nucleotides are TGTGCCAGCATCCCTACGGGACTAGAGAGCACAGATACGCAGTATTTT. V and J are TRBV7-9 and TRBJ2-3; 8 nucleotides align to TRBD2. The CDR3 contains 16 residues. Germline V gives CDR1 SEHNR, CDR2 FQNEAQ (reference sequence). Trimming removed 7 bases from V and 0 bases from J; junction bases left unmatched: 9.

The rearrangement uses TRBV4-2 and TRBJ2-2, with 11 bases that match TRBD2. With 4 bases clipped from V and 4 bases from J, the junction kept 5 bases outside the gene matches. The CDR3 is made up of 16 amino acids. Per germline, CDR1 LGHNA and CDR2 YNFKEQ. The CDR3 here is CASSPQTSGTTGELFF. The CDR3 DNA is TGTGCCAGCAGCCCCCAGACTAGCGGGACCACCGGGGAGCTGTTTTTT.